The source of this TCR beta chain is a study of cytotoxic CD8 clonotypes in ibrutinib-treated CLL. Study as a whole: Response sampling occurred after a median 12 months of treatment (range 6 to 36). The average sample held roughly 250,000 productive templates and 96,000 or so productive rearrangements.

With sequencing, the targeted depth ranged from 1 in 200,000 to 1 in 1 million T cells. Only in-frame clones appear in the TCRdb table, and some are missing; sequencing was by immunoSEQ multiplex PCR. This table has about 97,000 clones, 60% to 80% appearing once. This clone came up a few times. This receptor was taken from a human donor with chronic lymphocytic leukemia. Sequences were derived from PBMCs, sampled after 12 months of ibrutinib treatment.

CDR3 sequence reads: CASSVIFGGAGELFF. The CDR3 nucleotides are TGTGCCAGCAGCGTAATCTTTGGGGGCGCCGGGGAGCTGTTTTTT. The V gene is TRBV9, the J gene TRBJ2-2, with D possibly matching TRBD1 (6 bases). The CDR3 extends over 15 amino acids. The V gene lost 1 base and the J gene lost 6 bases, with 13 bases spanning the gap. Per the germline V gene, CDR1 is SGDLS and CDR2 is YYNGEE.